These 27 T cell receptor beta chains were all obtained from the same sample, sequenced in a study of human T cells and chemical hapten exposure. Noted time point: patch test 1, 2 weeks after DPC sensitization. Treatment described: therapeutic diphenylcyclopropenone sensitization with weekly scalp DPC. TCRdb reprocessed the RACE reads with MiXCR, giving one entry per CDR3 protein. Of roughly 98,000 distinct CDR3 sequences in the sample, around 12% were seen once. The sequencing used whole blood, collected in connection with sensitization to the hapten diphenylcyclopropenone (DPC). All receptors derive from a woman in her 40s with alopecia areata. Some clones in this sample may be carry-over from other donors' samples.

This clonotype was counted a few times. The chain combines TRBV9 with TRBJ1-1, with D perhaps matching TRBD1 (5 bases). V gave up 4 bases and J gave up 3 bases, with 13 bases separating them. This CDR3 comprises 14 residues. Germline V CDR1 and CDR2: SGDLS, YYNGEE. CDR3 sequence reads: CASSQGGRDTEAFF. CDR3 nucleotides: TGTGCCAGCAGCCAGGGAGGGAGGGACACTGAAGCTTTCTTT.

The V and J genes are TRBV28 and TRBJ2-1; D uncertain. CDR1 and CDR2 from the germline V gene are MDHEN and SYDVKM. CDR3 length: 13 amino acids. The ends were cut back, 3 bases at V and 9 bases at J, with 12 bases in the middle. CDR3 DNA sequence: TGTGCCAGCAGTTTGAAAGTCCAACGTGAGCAGTTCTTC. As protein: CASSLKVQREQFF.

This clonotype was counted at least ten times. This sequence joins TRBV29-1 and TRBJ1-2; D is possibly TRBD1 (5 bases). Deletions cut 0 bases from V and 8 bases from J, with 13 bases between. Germline V lookup: CDR1 SQVTM, CDR2 ANQGSEA. CDR3 length: 13 amino acids. The chain's CDR3 is CSVEESGLIGYTF. Written as DNA, the CDR3 is TGCAGCGTTGAAGAGTCAGGGTTGATCGGCTACACCTTC.

The chain uses TRBV7-9 and TRBJ2-3; 11 nucleotides match TRBD2. V dropped 4 bases and J dropped 5; count of bases not matched to a gene: 11. The CDR3 is 17 amino acids. Germline CDR1 SEHNR, CDR2 FQNEAQ (reference sequence). The CDR3 nucleotides read TGTGCCAGCAGCTCTGCCGGGACTAGCGGCTCGCTAGATACGCAGTATTTT. Translated, it gives CASSSAGTSGSLDTQYF.

This clonotype has a count of ten or more. This chain uses TRBV4-2 with TRBJ2-3, with a possible D match to TRBD2 (5 bases). The V and J ends lost 0 bases and 6 bases respectively, with 13 bases between them. Germline V CDR1 and CDR2: LGHNA, YNFKEQ. This CDR3 contains 15 residues. CDR3 bases: TGTGCCAGCAGCCAAGATTACCGCCGAGGGGATACGCAGTATTTT. Residues: CASSQDYRRGDTQYF.

This clonotype was seen a handful of times. This rearrangement joins TRBV4-1 to TRBJ2-3; the D gene is possibly TRBD2 (6 bases). This CDR3 comprises 16 residues. V lost 1 base, J lost 2 bases, and 13 bases lay in between. CDR1 is MGHRA, CDR2 YSYEKL, per germline. The CDR3 protein is CASSQALRDSTDTQYF. CDR3 DNA sequence: TGCGCCAGCAGCCAAGCCCTCAGGGACTCCACAGATACGCAGTATTTT.

This clonotype was seen a few times. V gene TRBV18 combines with J gene TRBJ2-1; D uncertain. This CDR3 has 13 amino acids. The V end lost 5 bases, the J end lost 4 bases, and 9 bases lay between the germline ends. CDR1 and CDR2 (germline): KGHSH, LQKENI. The CDR3 is CASSTDGYNEQFF. The CDR3 DNA reads TGTGCCAGCTCAACCGACGGGTACAATGAGCAGTTCTTC. Based on the CDR3 plus reference TRBV18 and TRBJ2-1, the full variable domain is NAGVMQNPRHLVRRRGQEARLRCSPMKGHSHVYWYRQLPEEGLKFMVYLQKENIIDESGMPKERFSAEFPKEGPSILRIQQVVRGDSAAYFCASSTDGYNEQFFGPGTRLTVL.

This clonotype has only a few counts. This rearrangement joins TRBV19 to TRBJ2-2; perhaps TRBD1 as D (6 bases). Germline CDR1 is LNHDA and CDR2 is SQIVND (reference sequence). The V end lost 3 bases, the J end lost 2 bases, and 10 bases lay between the germline ends. This CDR3 is 15 amino acids long. CDR3 residues: CASSIGTLNTGELFF. In DNA form, the CDR3 reads TGTGCCAGTAGTATCGGGACACTCAACACCGGGGAGCTGTTTTTT.

This clonotype showed up just a few times. The chain has TRBV9 and TRBJ2-2; D is possibly TRBD1 (5 bases). The CDR3 is 15 residues long. Per germline, CDR1 SGDLS and CDR2 YYNGEE. V shed 6 bases and J shed 6 bases, with 18 bases lying between them. Here the CDR3 DNA reads TGTGCCAGCACCAGAAAAGGGGTTGGAGCCGGGGAGCTGTTTTTT. Translation gives CASTRKGVGAGELFF.

The V and J genes are TRBV6-2 or TRBV6-3 and TRBJ2-2, with TRBD2 identical over 9 bases. Losses at the gene ends were 7 bases for V and 6 bases for J; bases not matched to a gene: 9. The CDR3 length is 15 residues. Per the germline V gene, CDR1 is MNHEY and CDR2 is SVGEGT. The DNA for the CDR3 is TGTGCCAGCAAACCTTTAGCGGGAGAAGCCGGGGAGCTGTTTTTT. Encoded protein: CASKPLAGEAGELFF.

A few counts support this clonotype. The V and J genes are TRBV19 and TRBJ2-1; 15 nucleotides align to TRBD2. Germline V lookup: CDR1 LNHDA, CDR2 SQIVND (reference sequence). The CDR3 totals 14 residues. Unmatched junction bases numbered 4, after V lost 9 bases and J lost 7 bases. The CDR3 nucleotides are TGTGCCAGCGCCGGGACTAGCGGGAGGAATGAGCAGTTCTTC. Translated, it gives CASAGTSGRNEQFF.

This clonotype was observed a few times. The J gene is TRBJ2-7, the V gene TRBV7-9; D remains unclear. V was cut by 3 bases and J by 0 bases, with 9 bases left in between. Looked up from germline, CDR1 is SEHNR and CDR2 is FQNEAQ (reference sequence). CDR3 size: 14 residues. The CDR3 bases are TGTGCCAGCAGCTTCCAGGAAAGCTCCTACGAGCAGTACTTC. It yields the protein CASSFQESSYEQYF.

This clonotype was recorded at least ten times. This chain uses TRBV6-2 or TRBV6-3 with TRBJ2-6; D not certain. The CDR3 consists of 13 residues. CDR1 is MNHEY, CDR2 SVGEGT, per germline. Between the trimmed V and J ends, which lost 6 bases and 2 bases, there was a span of 5 bases. In DNA form, the CDR3 reads TGTGCCAGCAGCCCAACTGGGGCCAACGTCCTGACTTTC. The encoded protein is CASSPTGANVLTF.

This clonotype was observed a handful of times. The rearrangement links TRBV7-2 to TRBJ2-3, with 10 nucleotides matching TRBD2. Germline CDR1 is SGHTA and CDR2 is FQGNSA. The CDR3 has 15 amino acids. V lost 7 bases and J lost 5; bases outside the gene matches: 9. The DNA for the CDR3 is TGTGCCAGCATAAGCGGGAGGGCCTTTGGAGATACGCAGTATTTT. This codes for CASISGRAFGDTQYF. Looking up the rest from reference TRBV7-2 and TRBJ2-3 gives the full variable domain: GAGVSQSPSNKVTEKGKDVELRCDPISGHTALYWYRQSLGQGLEFLIYFQGNSAPDKSGLPSDRFSAERTGGSVSTLTIQRTQQEDSAVYLCASISGRAFGDTQYFGPGTRLTVL.

This clonotype has only a few counts. V usage is TRBV6-5 and J usage is TRBJ2-5, with D tentatively TRBD1 (6 bases). Per the germline V gene, CDR1 is MNHEY and CDR2 is SVGAGI. There are 15 residues in the CDR3. The V end lost 0 bases, the J end lost 5 bases, and 13 bases lay between the germline ends. The CDR3 spells CASSYSGQSLETQYF. The CDR3 DNA sequence: TGTGCCAGCAGTTACTCAGGACAGTCTCTGGAGACCCAGTACTTC.

The chain couples TRBV12-3 or TRBV12-4 to TRBJ1-2; D uncertain. The ends were cut back, 9 bases at V and 4 bases at J, with 12 bases in the middle. The CDR3 runs to 12 residues. CDR3 sequence reads: CASSTTLYGYTF. DNA for the CDR3: TGTGCCAGTTCTACGACCCTCTATGGCTACACCTTC.

CDR3 sequence: CASSLSTGTYEQYF. The CDR3 bases are TGTGCCAGCAGTTTATCGACAGGGACCTACGAGCAGTACTTC. This chain links TRBV12-3 or TRBV12-4 with TRBJ2-7, with 7 bases lining up with TRBD1. This CDR3 has 14 amino acids. V was clipped by 2 bases and J by 2 bases; unmatched bases: 3.

J is TRBJ1-4 and V is TRBV15; 10 nucleotides agree with TRBD1. The length of the CDR3 is 14 residues. Germline V gene lookup returns CDR1 LNHNV and CDR2 YYDKDF (reference sequence). Trimming cost V 9 bases and J 2 bases; bases outside gene matches: 3. CDR3: CATGTGDTNEKLFF. In nucleotides, the CDR3 is TGTGCCACTGGGACAGGGGACACTAATGAAAAACTGTTTTTT.

This clonotype was found many times. The chain uses TRBV5-4 and TRBJ1-1; TRBD1 agrees at 7 bases. The CDR3 is 14 amino acids. V was pared by 5 bases and J by 1 base, with 5 bases of the junction left unmatched. Germline CDR1 SGHNT, CDR2 YYREEE (reference sequence). The CDR3 region is CASRSTGTNTEAFF. As DNA, the CDR3 is TGTGCCAGCAGATCGACAGGGACGAACACTGAAGCTTTCTTT. Drawing the rest from reference TRBV5-4 and TRBJ1-1, the complete variable domain is ETGVTQSPTHLIKTRGQQVTLRCSSQSGHNTVSWYQQALGQGPQFIFQYYREEENGRGNFPPRFSGLQFPNYSSELNVNALELDDSALYLCASRSTGTNTEAFFGQGTRLTVV.

This chain joins TRBV10-3 and TRBJ2-5; 8 bases align to TRBD2. The CDR3 runs to 17 residues. V lost 4 bases, J lost 0 bases, and 10 bases stayed unmatched. CDR1 is ENHRY, CDR2 SYGVKD, per germline. The CDR3 loop reads CAISGSGSGPYQETQYF. As DNA, the CDR3 is TGTGCCATCAGTGGGAGCGGGAGCGGGCCGTACCAAGAGACCCAGTACTTC.

This clonotype has a count of ten or more. This chain connects TRBV29-1 to TRBJ1-5, with D maybe TRBD1 (6 bases). The germline V gene has CDR1 SQVTM and CDR2 ANQGSEA. The CDR3 spans 12 residues. Trimming cost V 7 bases and J 6 bases, with 13 bases left between them. CDR3 protein: CSASGGGQPQHF. The CDR3 DNA reads TGCAGCGCTTCGGGGGGCGGTCAGCCCCAGCATTTT. The full variable domain, completed using reference TRBV29-1 and TRBJ1-5, is SAVISQKPSRDICQRGTSLTIQCQVDSQVTMMFWYRQQPGQSLTLIATANQGSEATYESGFVIDKFPISRPNLTFSTLTVSNMSPEDSSIYLCSASGGGQPQHFGDGTRLSIL.

This clonotype was seen a handful of times. This chain links TRBV20-1 with TRBJ2-5; weak D call: TRBD2 (6 bases). The germline V and J ends were trimmed by 3 bases and 2 bases, with 7 bases remaining between them. This CDR3 is built from 12 residues. Germline V gene data show CDR1 as DFQATT and CDR2 as SNEGSKA (reference sequence). DNA of the CDR3: TGCAGTGCTAGGGGACTTCAAGAGACCCAGTACTTC. This gives the protein CSARGLQETQYF.

This clonotype was seen many times. The chain combines TRBV11-2 with TRBJ2-7, with 7 bases lining up with TRBD1. Germline V gene lookup returns CDR1 SGHAT and CDR2 FQNNGV. V lost 5 bases, J lost 2 bases, and 12 bases stayed unmatched. The CDR3 has 16 amino acids. The CDR3 nucleotides are TGTGCCAGCAGCCCCCTAAGGAGGACAGGCCCCTACGAGCAGTACTTC. It specifies CASSPLRRTGPYEQYF.

This clonotype was seen many times. CDR3: CASSHRLAGGLETQYF. The CDR3 bases are TGTGCCAGCAGCCATCGACTAGCGGGAGGGCTGGAGACCCAGTACTTC. V is TRBV7-6 and J is TRBJ2-5, with 14 bases that match TRBD2. In germline, CDR1 is SGHVS, CDR2 FNYEAQ. Trimming removed 5 bases from V and 5 bases from J; junction bases left unmatched: 7. The CDR3 runs to 16 residues. The complete variable domain, with remaining parts taken from reference TRBV7-6 and TRBJ2-5, reads GAGVSQSPRYKVTKRGQDVALRCDPISGHVSLYWYRQALGQGPEFLTYFNYEAQQDKSGLPNDRFSAERPEGSISTLTIQRTEQRDSAMYRCASSHRLAGGLETQYFGPGTRLLVL.

This clonotype has a handful of counts. The rearrangement uses TRBV27 and TRBJ2-3; 9 nucleotides agree with TRBD2. Germline assignment: CDR1 MNHEY and CDR2 SMNVEV (reference sequence). The length of the CDR3 is 15 residues. V was clipped by 6 bases and J by 3 bases; unmatched bases: 7. In DNA form, the CDR3 reads TGTGCCAGCAGGCGGTCTAGCGGGATTACAGATACGCAGTATTTT. The encoded protein is CASRRSSGITDTQYF.

The J gene is TRBJ1-5, the V gene TRBV20-1; tentative D call: TRBD1 (5 bases). The CDR3 loop spans 14 amino acids. Germline-derived CDR1 and CDR2 are DFQATT and SNEGSKA (reference sequence). Trimming took 6 bases from V and 2 from J, leaving 14 bases between them. This CDR3 is CSAPPGRGNQPQHF. For the CDR3, the DNA is TGCAGTGCGCCGCCGGGACGAGGCAATCAGCCCCAGCATTTT.

The sample holds a few counts of this clonotype. V gene TRBV6-5 combines with J gene TRBJ1-2; D gene ambiguous. This CDR3 contains 13 residues. Germline values: CDR1 MNHEY, CDR2 SVGAGI. V was trimmed by 2 bases and J by 8 bases, leaving 12 bases between them. The CDR3 region has the DNA TGTGCCAGCAGTTACGCCCTCAATAGCGGCTACACCTTC. As protein: CASSYALNSGYTF.